These 14 T cell receptor beta chains were sequenced from one sample in a study of shared clonotypes between healthy human individuals. The table came from immunoSEQ multiplex PCR; TCRdb's copy has only in-frame clones and leaves some out. Among millions of clones listed, 85% to 95% were seen once. Sequenced material: naive CD4+ T cells sorted from blood. Subset specified: CD45RA+ positively selected. These receptors originate from a man younger than 35 in good health.

This clone was detected once. The chain has TRBV6-5 and TRBJ2-1, with 7 bases identical to TRBD2. This CDR3 has 16 amino acids. The J segment lost 5 bases and the V segment lost 1 base, leaving 8 bases of the junction unmatched. The V gene's germline CDR1 is MNHEY and CDR2 SVGAGI. The CDR3 bases are TGTGCCAGCAGTTACTTCAGGCTAGCGGCTAACAATGAGCAGTTCTTC. Translating gives CASSYFRLAANNEQFF.

This clone was found once. The same CDR3 arises from other DNA sequences in this sample as well. This chain links TRBV5-4 with TRBJ2-5, with 7 bases fitting TRBD2. The V and J ends lost 4 bases and 1 base, in that order; junction bases with no gene match: 4. Germline V gene data show CDR1 as SGHNT and CDR2 as YYREEE (reference sequence). This CDR3 has 14 residues. CDR3 in amino acids: CASSPGGVQETQYF. CDR3 bases: TGTGCCAGCAGCCCTGGGGGGGTCCAAGAGACCCAGTACTTC.

The chain uses TRBV5-4 and TRBJ2-5, with 8 bases aligning to TRBD2. V dropped 3 bases and J dropped 2; count of bases not matched to a gene: 6. This CDR3 contains 15 residues. CDR1 and CDR2 (germline): SGHNT, YYREEE (reference sequence). CDR3 bases: TGTGCCAGCAGCTGGCGGGGGGCGATGCAAGAGACCCAGTACTTC. Translation: CASSWRGAMQETQYF.

The chain has TRBV7-2 and TRBJ2-7; D possibly corresponds to TRBD2 (6 bases). V was cut by 1 base and J by 3 bases, with 13 bases left in between. CDR3 length: 15 residues. Germline V gives CDR1 SGHTA, CDR2 FQGNSA. This chain's CDR3 is CASSLVAGGNYEQYF. DNA of the CDR3: TGTGCCAGCAGCTTAGTGGCAGGAGGGAACTACGAGCAGTACTTC. Using reference TRBV7-2 and TRBJ2-7 for the parts outside the CDR3, the full variable domain is GAGVSQSPSNKVTEKGKDVELRCDPISGHTALYWYRQSLGQGLEFLIYFQGNSAPDKSGLPSDRFSAERTGGSVSTLTIQRTQQEDSAVYLCASSLVAGGNYEQYFGPGTRLTVT.

This chain's CDR3 is CASRPTGGDEQYF. The CDR3, as DNA: TGCGCCAGCAGACCGACAGGGGGCGACGAGCAGTACTTC. This chain uses TRBV5-1 with TRBJ2-7, with 10 bases identical to TRBD1. This CDR3 has 13 amino acids. The ends lost 5 bases at V and 5 bases at J; junction bases unmatched: 4. Germline V gives CDR1 SGHRS, CDR2 YFSETQ.

This sequence joins TRBV6-1 and TRBJ1-3, with 9 positions matching TRBD1. The trim removed 10 bases at V and 2 bases at J, leaving 6 bases unmatched. Germline V gene sequence: CDR1 MNHNS, CDR2 SASEGT. The CDR3 has 14 amino acids. CDR3 amino acids: CAIWTGAPGNTIYF. CDR3 DNA: TGTGCCATTTGGACAGGGGCCCCTGGAAACACCATATATTTT.

Notes on this clone: Different DNA sequences within this sample yield the same CDR3. The CDR3 is CASSLASYEQYF. CDR3 DNA: TGTGCCAGCAGCTTGGCTAGTTACGAGCAGTACTTC. The chain couples TRBV5-6 to TRBJ2-7, with D uncertain. Germline lookup yields CDR1 SGHDT and CDR2 YYEEEE. Trimming cost V 0 bases and J 4 bases, with 5 bases left between them. The length of the CDR3 is 12 residues. The whole variable domain, filled in from reference TRBV5-6 and TRBJ2-7, reads DAGVTQSPTHLIKTRGQQVTLRCSPKSGHDTVSWYQQALGQGPQFIFQYYEEEERQRGNFPDRFSGHQFPNYSSELNVNALLLGDSALYLCASSLASYEQYFGPGTRLTVT.

Comment on this clone: This specimen includes other DNA sequences encoding the same CDR3. The V and J genes are TRBV4-1 and TRBJ1-4; no reliable D call. Germline loops: CDR1 MGHRA, CDR2 YSYEKL. Between the trimmed V and J ends, which lost 0 bases and 2 bases, there was a span of 7 bases. The CDR3 is made up of 15 amino acids. The CDR3 loop reads CASSQDRVTNEKLFF. CDR3 coding DNA: TGCGCCAGCAGCCAAGATCGAGTCACTAATGAAAAACTGTTTTTT.

The chain recombines TRBV6-1 with TRBJ1-5; D is undetermined. Per germline, CDR1 MNHNS and CDR2 SASEGT. This CDR3 region has 13 residues. With 6 bases removed from V and 0 bases from J, the gap between germline ends came to 6 bases. CDR3 loop: CASSPISNQPQHF. The CDR3 bases are TGTGCCAGCAGCCCGATTAGCAATCAGCCCCAGCATTTT.

The gene calls are TRBV4-1 and TRBJ1-3; TRBD1 is a possible D gene (6 bases). Trimming took off 1 base at V and 3 bases at J, with 16 bases between the two ends. Germline assignment: CDR1 MGHRA and CDR2 YSYEKL. CDR3 length: 17 amino acids. CDR3 sequence reads: CASSQGRGGRLGNTIYF. CDR3 coding DNA: TGCGCCAGCAGCCAAGGGCGGGGGGGGCGCCTTGGAAACACCATATATTTT.

This chain's CDR3 is CAWSKGGRVTDTQYF. The CDR3 DNA follows: TGTGCCTGGAGTAAAGGGGGGCGGGTCACAGATACGCAGTATTTT. The chain has TRBV30 and TRBJ2-3; TRBD1 or TRBD2 may be the D gene (6 bases each). The CDR3 length is 15 residues. Trimming took 2 bases from V and 2 from J, leaving 14 bases between them. Germline CDR1 is GTSNPN and CDR2 is SVGIG (reference sequence).

The chain links TRBV30 to TRBJ1-1, with a tentative D call TRBD1 (6 bases). The germline CDR1 and CDR2 sequences are GTSNPN and SVGIG (reference sequence). V was clipped by 0 bases and J by 1 base, with 12 bases between them. This CDR3 region has 15 residues. Here the CDR3 DNA reads TGTGCCTGGAGTGTAAAGTGGGGGGCGAACACTGAAGCTTTCTTT. The encoded protein is CAWSVKWGANTEAFF.

The chain carries TRBV28 and TRBJ1-5; D gene ambiguous. V lost 6 bases and J 0 bases, leaving 12 bases between the germline ends. This CDR3 contains 15 residues. From germline, CDR1 is MDHEN and CDR2 SYDVKM. As DNA, the CDR3 is TGTGCCAGCAGCCACAGTGCGTATAGCAATCAGCCCCAGCATTTT. Its protein product is CASSHSAYSNQPQHF. The full variable domain, with the rest looked up from reference TRBV28 and TRBJ1-5, is DVKVTQSSRYLVKRTGEKVFLECVQDMDHENMFWYRQDPGLGLRLIYFSYDVKMKEKGDIPEGYSVSREKKERFSLILESASTNQTSMYLCASSHSAYSNQPQHFGDGTRLSIL.

The chain has TRBV7-6 and TRBJ2-7; 13 nucleotides align to TRBD2. V lost 1 base to trimming and J lost 9 bases; unmatched junction nucleotides: 0. CDR3 length: 13 residues. Per germline, CDR1 SGHVS and CDR2 FNYEAQ. This CDR3 is CASSLGLAGGQYF. The CDR3 DNA is TGTGCCAGCAGCTTAGGACTAGCGGGAGGGCAGTACTTC.